This T cell receptor (beta chain) was identified in a study of T cell clonotyping in hematopoietic cell transplantation. Whole-study findings and limits: At the given depth, recipient repertoires were over 97% de novo clonotypes. Broader posttransplant TCR repertoire diversity was predicted by graft donor and pretransplant recipient Inverse Simpson Index values.

Samples: about 28 days before transplant, then days 30, 100 and 180 after. V was trimmed by 11 bases and J by 8 bases, leaving 15 bases between them. CDR3 length: 12 residues. The germline V gene has CDR1 SNHLY and CDR2 FYNNEI. This clone was seen a few times. Its antigen is unknown. Libraries were prepared by immunoSEQ multiplex PCR; TCRdb keeps only in-frame clonotypes and omits some of them. The data hold about 10,000 clones, with 50% to 65% observed a single time. This chain uses TRBV2 with TRBJ1-4; D call uncertain. The sequence was collected from a female patient aged 50-59 years who had an allogeneic stem cell transplant from an unrelated donor, so the T cells may come from the graft donor. Some clones in this sample may be carry-over from other donors' samples. The specimen comprised peripheral blood mononuclear cells, sampled 100 days after allogeneic stem cell transplant. In DNA form, the CDR3 reads TGTGCCCAAGCTGGGCCTGGAGAAAAACTGTTTTTT. This codes for CAQAGPGEKLFF.